One and the same sample provided the 20 T cell receptor beta chains below, sequenced in a study of blood T cell repertoires in COVID-19. Assay: immunoSEQ multiplex PCR; the TCRdb copy retains only in-frame clones and omits some. The data hold 120,000 to 150,000 clones, with around 80% observed a single time. Specimen: PBMCs or T cells enriched from blood (not recorded which). These receptors came from a woman younger than 35 who had been exposed to COVID-19.

The DNA of the CDR3 is TGTGCCAGCAGCGCCGGGACTAGCGGGCCAGATACGCAGTATTTT. Translated, it gives CASSAGTSGPDTQYF. The chain links TRBV9 to TRBJ2-3; 12 nucleotides match TRBD2. There are 15 residues in the CDR3. The germline V gene has CDR1 SGDLS and CDR2 YYNGEE. With V trimmed by 3 bases and J by 4 bases, 3 bases remained unmatched.

The chain carries TRBV7-9 and TRBJ2-7; TRBD2 is a possible D gene (5 bases). The germline V and J ends were trimmed by 5 bases and 2 bases, with 13 bases remaining between them. This CDR3 spans 14 amino acids. The germline V gene encodes CDR1 SEHNR and CDR2 FQNEAQ (reference sequence). This CDR3 reads CASSLSGMPYEQYF. CDR3 nucleotide sequence: TGTGCCAGCAGCCTCAGCGGCATGCCCTACGAGCAGTACTTC.

Only a few counts were recorded for this clone. The rearrangement uses TRBV10-3 and TRBJ2-1; TRBD2 matches at 8 bases. The length of the CDR3 is 14 residues. From germline, CDR1 is ENHRY and CDR2 SYGVKD. V gave up 10 bases and J gave up 7 bases; unmatched junction bases: 12. CDR3 DNA sequence: TGTGCCACAGAGTCCCTAGCGGGCTCTAATGAGCAGTTCTTC. Protein: CATESLAGSNEQFF.

V is TRBV5-4 and J is TRBJ1-2; 8 positions agree with TRBD1. This CDR3 is built from 15 residues. Germline CDR1 reads SGHNT; CDR2 reads YYREEE (reference sequence). The trim removed 5 bases at V and 2 bases at J, leaving 8 bases unmatched. The chain's CDR3 is CASRDDRGLNYGYTF. In nucleotides, the CDR3 is TGTGCCAGCAGGGATGACAGGGGCTTAAACTATGGCTACACCTTC.

V and J are TRBV7-2 and TRBJ2-1; no firm D call. The germline V gene has CDR1 SGHTA and CDR2 FQGNSA. Between the trimmed V and J ends, which lost 2 bases and 4 bases, there was a span of 6 bases. This CDR3 spans 13 amino acids. CDR3 DNA sequence: TGTGCCAGCAGCTTAACACAGTACAATGAGCAGTTCTTC. This encodes CASSLTQYNEQFF.

A few counts support this clone. J is TRBJ1-4 and V is TRBV27; TRBD1 agrees at 9 bases. The germline V gene encodes CDR1 MNHEY and CDR2 SMNVEV (reference sequence). The CDR3 totals 16 residues. V trimming: 5 bases; J trimming: 8 bases; junction bases outside the gene matches: 12. CDR3 bases: TGTGCCAGCAGTGCGAACCTAGGACAGGGGCACGAAAAACTGTTTTTT. Its translation is CASSANLGQGHEKLFF.

The rearrangement joins TRBV7-9 to TRBJ2-1; D remains ambiguous. V was pared by 1 base and J by 9 bases, with 16 bases between. Per the germline V gene, CDR1 is SEHNR and CDR2 is FQNEAQ (reference sequence). The CDR3 contains 15 residues. CDR3 residues: CASSLGNRLVSEQFF. The CDR3 DNA is TGTGCCAGCAGCTTAGGTAACCGTCTAGTATCTGAGCAGTTCTTC.

The CDR3 protein is CASSYSKGVGTEAFF. In DNA, the CDR3 is TGTGCCAGCAGTTACTCGAAGGGGGTGGGCACTGAAGCTTTCTTT. J is TRBJ1-1 and V is TRBV6-5; D is perhaps TRBD1 (6 bases). CDR3 length equals 15 residues. The V gene's germline CDR1 is MNHEY and CDR2 SVGAGI. Trimming stripped 0 bases from V and 4 bases from J, with 12 bases between.

As regards this clone: The germline gene is not matched at one end of the junction; a read error may be the cause. V usage is TRBV10-1 and J usage is TRBJ2-1; weak D call: TRBD1 (7 bases). This CDR3 has 14 residues. Germline assignment: CDR1 WNHNN and CDR2 SYGVQD (reference sequence). The CDR3 loop reads CASMQGDSDNEQFF. In DNA form, the CDR3 reads TGCGCCAGCATGCAGGGGGACTCCGACAATGAGCAGTTCTTC.

The chain is built from TRBV29-1 and TRBJ2-7, with D tentatively TRBD1 (6 bases). V was shortened by 4 bases and J by 2 bases, with 9 bases between the two germline ends. The CDR3 is 12 residues long. Germline lookup yields CDR1 SQVTM and CDR2 ANQGSEA. CDR3 nucleotides: TGCAGCGTTGGGGACAAGACCTACGAGCAGTACTTC. Its translation is CSVGDKTYEQYF.

The chain links TRBV29-1 to TRBJ2-1, with D possibly TRBD2 on 5 matching bases. The V and J ends lost 8 bases and 10 bases respectively, with 15 bases between them. The germline V gene encodes CDR1 SQVTM and CDR2 ANQGSEA. The CDR3 totals 11 residues. The CDR3 coding sequence is TGCAGCTACCGGGGAGTGAGGGAGCAGTTCTTC. The encoded protein is CSYRGVREQFF.

The chain uses TRBV23-1 and TRBJ2-2; possible D gene TRBD2, 6 bases. TRBV23-1 carries the ORF label, with uncertain function. Trimming took off 6 bases at V and 1 base at J, with 6 bases between the two ends. CDR3 length equals 13 residues. CDR3 sequence: CASSGRNTGELFF. CDR3 DNA sequence: TGCGCCAGCAGCGGGAGGAACACCGGGGAGCTGTTTTTT.

The chain links TRBV7-8 to TRBJ2-3, with 11 bases lining up with TRBD2. The CDR3 length is 15 residues. In germline, CDR1 is SGHVS, CDR2 FQNEAQ. Trimming at V came to 5 bases and at J to 6 bases, leaving 7 bases not matched to a gene. CDR3 region: CASSTSSGRWDTQYF. The CDR3 coding sequence is TGTGCCAGCAGCACCTCTAGCGGGAGGTGGGATACGCAGTATTTT.

The chain links TRBV28 to TRBJ1-3; 8 positions match TRBD1. Germline loops: CDR1 MDHEN, CDR2 SYDVKM. The CDR3 loop spans 16 amino acids. V dropped 5 bases and J dropped 1; count of bases not matched to a gene: 7. This CDR3 is CASSHTRGRSGNTIYF. In DNA form, the CDR3 reads TGTGCCAGCAGTCATACCAGGGGGCGTTCTGGAAACACCATATATTTT.

This chain joins TRBV18 and TRBJ1-4; D is undetermined. V shed 4 bases and J shed 6 bases, with 12 bases lying between them. Germline assignment: CDR1 KGHSH and CDR2 LQKENI. The CDR3 covers 14 residues. CDR3 sequence (DNA): TGTGCCAGCTCACGAGTGGGCGGGGATGAAAAACTGTTTTTT. Translation: CASSRVGGDEKLFF.

This clone was detected only once. This sequence joins TRBV24-1 and TRBJ1-2, with 10 positions matching TRBD1. The CDR3 consists of 14 residues. The ends lost 7 bases at V and 4 bases at J; junction bases unmatched: 5. Germline V gene lookup returns CDR1 KGHDR and CDR2 SFDVKD. DNA of the CDR3: TGTGCCACCAGGGGACAGGGGCCCTCCTATGGCTACACCTTC. This codes for CATRGQGPSYGYTF.

The V call is TRBV19, the J call TRBJ2-2; D is possibly TRBD1 (5 bases). The CDR3 is 15 residues long. Germline CDR1 is LNHDA and CDR2 is SQIVND (reference sequence). Trimming took 7 bases from V and 1 from J, leaving 13 bases between them. For the CDR3, the DNA is TGTGCCAGTACCCCGGTTCAGGGGAACACCGGGGAGCTGTTTTTT. Its protein is CASTPVQGNTGELFF. Variable domain in full (rest from reference TRBV19 and TRBJ2-2): DGGITQSPKYLFRKEGQNVTLSCEQNLNHDAMYWYRQDPGQGLRLIYYSQIVNDFQKGDIAEGYSVSREKKESFPLTVTSAQKNPTAFYLCASTPVQGNTGELFFGEGSRLTVL.

This chain joins TRBV27 and TRBJ1-3, with a weak D call TRBD1 (5 bases). Germline CDR1 reads MNHEY; CDR2 reads SMNVEV (reference sequence). The CDR3 is 15 amino acids. V shed 3 bases and J shed 1 base, with 10 bases lying between them. The CDR3 loop reads CASSLLGGSGNTIYF. As DNA, the CDR3 is TGTGCCAGCAGTTTGTTGGGGGGGTCTGGAAACACCATATATTTT.

V usage is TRBV19 and J usage is TRBJ2-1; TRBD2 agrees at 8 bases. Germline trimming cut 5 bases from V and 7 bases from J; bases unmatched to any gene: 13. Germline assignment: CDR1 LNHDA and CDR2 SQIVND (reference sequence). The CDR3 covers 16 residues. CDR3 nucleotides: TGTGCCAGTAGTTCTGAGAGCGGGAGATTCACTAATGAGCAGTTCTTC. This encodes CASSSESGRFTNEQFF.

The rearrangement links TRBV5-1 to TRBJ1-3; D ambiguous. The V and J ends lost 4 bases and 1 base respectively, with 6 bases between them. This CDR3 contains 13 residues. Germline CDR1 is SGHRS and CDR2 is YFSETQ. The CDR3: CASSGGSGNTIYF. For the CDR3, the DNA is TGCGCCAGCAGCGGCGGGTCTGGAAACACCATATATTTT.